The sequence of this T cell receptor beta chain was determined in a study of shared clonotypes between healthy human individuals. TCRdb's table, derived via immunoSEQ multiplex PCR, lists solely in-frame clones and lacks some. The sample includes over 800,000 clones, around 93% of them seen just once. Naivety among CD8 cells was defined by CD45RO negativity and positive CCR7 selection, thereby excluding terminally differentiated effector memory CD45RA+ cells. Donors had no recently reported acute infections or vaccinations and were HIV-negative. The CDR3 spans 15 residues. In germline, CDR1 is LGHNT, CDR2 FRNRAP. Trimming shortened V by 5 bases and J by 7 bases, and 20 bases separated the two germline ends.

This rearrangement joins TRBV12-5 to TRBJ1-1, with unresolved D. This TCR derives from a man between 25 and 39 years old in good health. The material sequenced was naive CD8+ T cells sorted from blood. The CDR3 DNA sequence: TGTGCTAGTGGTATACCGGGTCACACCAAAATTGAAGCTTTCTTT. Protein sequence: CASGIPGHTKIEAFF.